Presented here are 28 T cell receptor beta chains from one specimen sequenced in a study of blood T cell repertoires in COVID-19. The protocol was immunoSEQ multiplex PCR, while the TCRdb copy is restricted to in-frame clones and leaves out a portion. This sample yields hundreds of thousands of clones, of which 80% to 90% are seen a single time; 2.4% belongs to the top ten. Sequencing was done on a sample of PBMCs or T cells enriched from blood (not recorded which). The receptors were gathered from a young woman who had recovered from COVID-19.

The chain carries TRBV5-6 and TRBJ1-4, with 7 bases that match TRBD1. After removal of 2 bases from V and 3 bases from J, the junction contained 1 base not matched to a gene. The CDR3 consists of 14 residues. Germline values: CDR1 SGHDT, CDR2 YYEEEE. The CDR3 bases are TGTGCCAGCAGCTTTGGGACAGCTAATGAAAAACTGTTTTTT. It yields the protein CASSFGTANEKLFF.

This chain uses TRBV5-4 with TRBJ2-3; 9 nucleotides line up with TRBD2. CDR1 and CDR2 (germline): SGHNT, YYREEE (reference sequence). This CDR3 has 16 residues. V was pared by 4 bases and J by 5 bases, with 11 bases of the junction left unmatched. The CDR3 spells CASSPTGGLAVDTQYF. The CDR3 DNA reads TGTGCCAGCAGCCCCACGGGGGGACTAGCAGTAGATACGCAGTATTTT.

The chain is built from TRBV19 and TRBJ1-1; D is unresolved. V was pared by 10 bases and J by 2 bases, with 17 bases between. In germline, CDR1 is LNHDA, CDR2 SQIVND (reference sequence). This CDR3 spans 14 amino acids. CDR3 protein: CATKGRVPNTEAFF. As DNA, the CDR3 is TGTGCCACAAAAGGGAGGGTACCCAACACTGAAGCTTTCTTT.

The chain joins TRBV29-1 to TRBJ1-1, with D perhaps TRBD1 (5 bases). The CDR3 consists of 13 residues. Looked up from germline, CDR1 is SQVTM and CDR2 is ANQGSEA. V gave up 7 bases and J gave up 3 bases, with 15 bases separating them. CDR3 bases: TGCAGCGGCTGCAGGGAAGTGGACACTGAAGCTTTCTTT. This gives the protein CSGCREVDTEAFF.

The rearrangement uses TRBV5-1 and TRBJ2-7; D may be TRBD2 (6 bases). The CDR3 spans 16 residues. CDR1 SGHRS and CDR2 YFSETQ come from the germline V gene. Deletions cut 0 bases from V and 0 bases from J, with 13 bases between. Here the CDR3 DNA reads TGCGCCAGCAGCTTGGCTCCCGGACTAAGCTCCTACGAGCAGTACTTC. Translating it yields CASSLAPGLSSYEQYF.

The V call is TRBV6-5, the J call TRBJ1-1; 8 bases line up with TRBD1. The V gene end was trimmed by 6 bases and the J gene end by 6 bases; junction bases not matched to a gene: 9. The CDR3 extends over 14 amino acids. CDR1 is MNHEY, CDR2 SVGAGI, per germline. This chain's CDR3 is CASRVGQGFAEAFF. The CDR3 DNA reads TGTGCCAGCAGGGTCGGACAGGGATTTGCTGAAGCTTTCTTT.

The genes are TRBV6-6 and TRBJ1-1; no clear D gene. This CDR3 is built from 13 residues. Per germline, CDR1 MNHNY and CDR2 SVGAGI (reference sequence). V gave up 2 bases and J gave up 4 bases, with 8 bases separating them. CDR3 nucleotides: TGTGCCAGCAGTTACGGTCGGGGCACTGAAGCTTTCTTT. This encodes CASSYGRGTEAFF.

The chain has TRBV14 and TRBJ1-2, with 9 nucleotides matching TRBD1. CDR3 length equals 14 residues. J was trimmed by 8 bases and V by 1 base; bases with no gene match: 5. Germline V CDR1 and CDR2: SGHDN, FVKESK. The CDR3 here is CASSQARTGEGYTF. The DNA of the CDR3 is TGTGCCAGCAGCCAAGCAAGGACAGGGGAAGGCTACACCTTC.

J is TRBJ1-1 and V is TRBV19, with D perhaps TRBD1 (5 bases). V was cut by 5 bases and J by 4 bases, with 20 bases left in between. This CDR3 comprises 16 residues. Germline-derived CDR1 and CDR2 are LNHDA and SQIVND (reference sequence). CDR3 sequence (DNA): TGTGCCAGTAGTGTCCAGGGTGGAGGGGCCTTCACTGAAGCTTTCTTT. As protein: CASSVQGGGAFTEAFF. The variable domain in full, completed from reference TRBV19 and TRBJ1-1, reads DGGITQSPKYLFRKEGQNVTLSCEQNLNHDAMYWYRQDPGQGLRLIYYSQIVNDFQKGDIAEGYSVSREKKESFPLTVTSAQKNPTAFYLCASSVQGGGAFTEAFFGQGTRLTVV.

This chain links TRBV20-1 with TRBJ1-2; D may be TRBD1 (5 bases). Germline CDR1 is DFQATT and CDR2 is SNEGSKA (reference sequence). The CDR3 is 11 amino acids. This chain's CDR3 is CSLGDLGGYTF. DNA for the CDR3: TGCAGCTTAGGGGATCTAGGGGGCTACACCTTC.

The chain has TRBV7-8 and TRBJ1-1; a possible D gene is TRBD1 (5 bases). V dropped 4 bases and J dropped 5 bases, with 14 bases sitting between them. The CDR3 sequence is 14 residues long. Germline CDR1 reads SGHVS; CDR2 reads FQNEAQ. CDR3 bases: TGTGCCAGCAGCTCGGGGGGGGGTAAAACTGAAGCTTTCTTT. This encodes CASSSGGGKTEAFF. The variable domain in full, with the rest retrieved from reference TRBV7-8 and TRBJ1-1, is GAGVSQSPRYKVAKRGQDVALRCDPISGHVSLFWYQQALGQGPEFLTYFQNEAQLDKSGLPSDRFFAERPEGSVSTLKIQRTQQEDSAVYLCASSSGGGKTEAFFGQGTRLTVV.

The count of this clone is one. The chain joins TRBV30 to TRBJ1-2; TRBD1 matches at 8 bases. CDR1 and CDR2 from the germline V gene are GTSNPN and SVGIG (reference sequence). The CDR3 runs 13 residues. V lost 2 bases to trimming and J lost 7 bases; unmatched junction nucleotides: 6. The CDR3 loop reads CAWSHGTGSGYTF. The CDR3 DNA reads TGTGCCTGGAGTCACGGGACAGGATCTGGCTACACCTTC. Variable domain in full (rest from reference TRBV30 and TRBJ1-2): SQTIHQWPATLVQPVGSPLSLECTVEGTSNPNLYWYRQAAGRGLQLLFYSVGIGQISSEVPQNLSASRPQDRQFILSSKKLLLSDSGFYLCAWSHGTGSGYTFGSGTRLTVV.

The count of this clone is one. J is TRBJ2-5 and V is TRBV7-8; 7 bases line up with TRBD2. J lost 5 bases, V lost 0 bases, and 9 bases had no gene match. Germline V gene lookup returns CDR1 SGHVS and CDR2 FQNEAQ. This CDR3 has 16 residues. CDR3 amino acids: CASSLAGGEGRETQYF. CDR3 in DNA: TGTGCCAGCAGCTTAGCGGGAGGGGAAGGTCGGGAGACCCAGTACTTC.

The chain is built from TRBV30 and TRBJ1-2; a weak D match, TRBD1 (5 bases). CDR1 is GTSNPN and CDR2 is SVGIG in the germline V gene (reference sequence). Trimming cost V 7 bases and J 2 bases, with 14 bases left between them. This CDR3 has 13 residues. The CDR3 loop reads CASKVAGNYGYTF. Written as DNA, the CDR3 is TGTGCCTCGAAAGTAGCAGGGAACTATGGCTACACCTTC.

V is TRBV15 and J is TRBJ1-5; 7 nucleotides line up with TRBD1. The CDR3 length is 15 residues. The V segment lost 6 bases and the J segment 1 base; nucleotides outside the gene matches: 6. The germline gives CDR1 LNHNV, CDR2 YYDKDF (reference sequence). CDR3 sequence (DNA): TGTGCCACCAGAAAACAGGGGTTGAGCAATCAGCCCCAGCATTTT. Encoded protein: CATRKQGLSNQPQHF. The complete variable domain, with remaining parts taken from reference TRBV15 and TRBJ1-5, reads DAMVIQNPRYQVTQFGKPVTLSCSQTLNHNVMYWYQQKSSQAPKLLFHYYDKDFNNEADTPDNFQSRRPNTSFCFLDIRSPGLGDTAMYLCATRKQGLSNQPQHFGDGTRLSIL.

The chain joins TRBV6-5 to TRBJ2-3, with a tentative D call TRBD1 (6 bases). The CDR3 has 13 residues. Germline assignment: CDR1 MNHEY and CDR2 SVGAGI. V dropped 10 bases and J dropped 4 bases, with 15 bases sitting between them. The chain's CDR3 is CATSGAGPDTQYF. The CDR3, as DNA: TGTGCCACCTCAGGGGCAGGCCCAGATACGCAGTATTTT.

This clone came up many times. The genes are TRBV5-8 and TRBJ1-6; D perhaps matches TRBD1 (6 bases). The germline CDR1 and CDR2 sequences are SGHTS and YDEGEE. V dropped 5 bases and J dropped 13 bases, with 7 bases sitting between them. The CDR3 sequence is 10 residues long. CDR3 protein: CASRGGPLHF. The DNA of the CDR3 is TGTGCCAGCAGAGGGGGTCCCCTCCACTTT.

The CDR3 is CASSKGQPGELFF. For the CDR3, the DNA is TGTGCCAGCAGTAAGGGACAGCCCGGGGAGCTGTTTTTT. The chain uses TRBV27 and TRBJ2-2, with 7 bases identical to TRBD1. The CDR3 is 13 amino acids. The trim removed 5 bases at V and 6 bases at J, leaving 3 bases unmatched. CDR1 and CDR2 (germline): MNHEY, SMNVEV (reference sequence).

J is TRBJ1-6 and V is TRBV5-1; possible D gene TRBD1, 6 bases. The CDR3 spans 15 residues. The V and J ends lost 5 bases and 13 bases respectively, with 22 bases between them. Germline-derived CDR1 and CDR2 are SGHRS and YFSETQ. The CDR3 reads CASRVTGTQSSPLHF. For the CDR3, the DNA is TGCGCCAGCAGGGTAACAGGGACGCAGTCTTCTCCCCTCCACTTT.

This chain links TRBV14 with TRBJ2-7, with TRBD2 matching over 7 bases. CDR1 is SGHDN and CDR2 is FVKESK in the germline V gene. V shed 1 base, J shed 1 base, and the junction held 1 base outside the gene matches. This CDR3 comprises 14 residues. The CDR3 region has the DNA TGTGCCAGCAGCCAAGGGGGAGGGTCCTACGAGCAGTACTTC. It is translated as CASSQGGGSYEQYF. The full variable domain, in which reference TRBV14 and TRBJ2-7 provide the parts outside the CDR3, is EAGVTQFPSHSVIEKGQTVTLRCDPISGHDNLYWYRRVMGKEIKFLLHFVKESKQDESGMPNNRFLAERTGGTYSTLKVQPAELEDSGVYFCASSQGGGSYEQYFGPGTRLTVT.

The rearrangement links TRBV9 to TRBJ1-4, with D perhaps matching TRBD1 (6 bases). Germline V gene data show CDR1 as SGDLS and CDR2 as YYNGEE. The CDR3 extends over 14 amino acids. V was trimmed by 7 bases and J by 5 bases, leaving 15 bases between them. The CDR3 coding sequence is TGTGCCAGCGCGACCGGGACAAAGAATGAAAAACTGTTTTTT. It yields the protein CASATGTKNEKLFF. The full variable domain, rest sourced from reference TRBV9 and TRBJ1-4, is DSGVTQTPKHLITATGQRVTLRCSPRSGDLSVYWYQQSLDQGLQFLIQYYNGEERAKGNILERFSAQQFPDLHSELNLSSLELGDSALYFCASATGTKNEKLFFGSGTQLSVL.

This clone came up once. The J gene is TRBJ2-7, the V gene TRBV28, with a possible D match to TRBD2 (6 bases). Germline V CDR1 and CDR2: MDHEN, SYDVKM. V was cut by 7 bases and J by 5 bases, with 15 bases left in between. The CDR3 is 13 amino acids. DNA for the CDR3: TGTGCCAGCACGACGGGGGTCCCCGACGAGCAGTACTTC. This sequence encodes CASTTGVPDEQYF.

The rearrangement links TRBV24-1 to TRBJ2-5, with D possibly TRBD1 on 6 matching bases. Germline V gene data show CDR1 as KGHDR and CDR2 as SFDVKD. The V end lost 4 bases, the J end lost 4 bases, and 15 bases lay between the germline ends. This CDR3 has 15 amino acids. The CDR3 DNA sequence: TGTGCCACCAGTGACAACAGGGCAGGAGGAGAGACCCAGTACTTC. Amino acid sequence: CATSDNRAGGETQYF.

The chain recombines TRBV5-1 with TRBJ2-1, with D possibly being TRBD2 (6 bases). CDR1 SGHRS and CDR2 YFSETQ come from the germline V gene. Trimming took 5 bases from V and 6 from J, leaving 9 bases between them. The CDR3 has 12 residues. For the CDR3, the DNA is TGCGCCAGCAGTCCCGGGGGCAATGAGCAGTTCTTC. Its protein is CASSPGGNEQFF.

The CDR3 is CASSPGWGLLSGYTF. CDR3 bases: TGTGCCAGCTCACCGGGGTGGGGGCTCCTATCTGGCTACACCTTC. The chain employs TRBV18 and TRBJ1-2, with D possibly being TRBD1 (6 bases). V was clipped by 3 bases and J by 7 bases, with 18 bases between them. Germline loops: CDR1 KGHSH, CDR2 LQKENI. The length of the CDR3 is 15 residues. The full variable domain, in which reference TRBV18 and TRBJ1-2 provide the parts outside the CDR3, is NAGVMQNPRHLVRRRGQEARLRCSPMKGHSHVYWYRQLPEEGLKFMVYLQKENIIDESGMPKERFSAEFPKEGPSILRIQQVVRGDSAAYFCASSPGWGLLSGYTFGSGTRLTVV.

About this clone: A much larger clone lies one base from this, so it may be a read error. The chain combines TRBV27 with TRBJ2-2, with D hard to call. Trimming stripped 5 bases from V and 1 base from J, with 2 bases between. Germline CDR1 is MNHEY and CDR2 is SMNVEV (reference sequence). CDR3 length equals 12 residues. The CDR3 here is CASSQNTGELFF. The CDR3 coding sequence is TGTGCCAGCAGTCAGAACACCGGGGAGCTGTTTTTT.

The J gene is TRBJ2-1, the V gene TRBV7-2, with a possible D match to TRBD1 (5 bases). The CDR3 length is 15 residues. The germline CDR1 and CDR2 sequences are SGHTA and FQGNSA. The V end lost 5 bases, the J end lost 4 bases, and 15 bases lay between the germline ends. The CDR3 protein is CASSLSSTVYNEQFF. The CDR3 DNA is TGTGCCAGCAGCCTCAGCTCGACAGTATACAATGAGCAGTTCTTC.

The chain employs TRBV5-4 and TRBJ2-2; D possibly corresponds to TRBD2 (6 bases). Trimming stripped 4 bases from V and 0 bases from J, with 16 bases between. The CDR3 is made up of 17 amino acids. Germline loops: CDR1 SGHNT, CDR2 YYREEE (reference sequence). The CDR3, as DNA: TGTGCCAGCAGCCGACCTTTAGGCGGGGCGAACACCGGGGAGCTGTTTTTT. As protein: CASSRPLGGANTGELFF.